These T cell receptor beta chains were read from a single sample in a study of immune evolution from preneoplasia to lung adenocarcinoma. This table comes from immunoSEQ multiplex PCR, and its TCRdb copy is limited to in-frame clones, with some not included. The sample lists thousands of clones, roughly 74% seen once, with approximately 9.4% in the top ten. Sequencing was performed on FFPE adjacent normal lung tissue. Receptors were obtained from a donor at least 70 years old with lung adenocarcinoma. CDR3s include the opening cysteine and the closing phenylalanine or tryptophan. The D gene is left open where the match is weak. Part of the rows lack a size; the others show once, few, many or a class for expanded clones.

V	D	J	size	DNA	CDR3
TRBV10-3	TRBD1	TRBJ1-4	once	TGTGCCATCAGTGGAAACGCCGGGACAGAAAATGAAAAACTGTTTTTT	CAISGNAGTENEKLFF
TRBV7-2	TRBD1	TRBJ2-5	NA	TGTGCCAGCAGCCAGGGACAGAGAGAGACCCAGTACTTC	CASSQGQRETQYF
TRBV5-6	NA	TRBJ1-1	NA	TGTGCCAGCAGCCCCCGTGACTGGGCCCTTGAAGCTTTCTTT	CASSPRDWALEAFF
TRBV7-2	NA	TRBJ1-2	NA	TGTGCCAGCAGCTTAACACAGAGCTATGGCTACACCTTC	CASSLTQSYGYTF
TRBV9	NA	TRBJ1-3	NA	TGTGCCAGCAGCCGCTCTGGAAACACCATATATTTT	CASSRSGNTIYF
TRBV11-1	TRBD2	TRBJ2-4	few	TGTGCCAGCAGCCAGCTCCTGGGAGGGGATAACATTCAGTACTTC	CASSQLLGGDNIQYF
TRBV7-9	TRBD2	TRBJ2-3	NA	TGTGCCAGCAGCTTTCCGACTAGCGGGACAGATACGCAGTATTTT	CASSFPTSGTDTQYF
TRBV20-1	TRBD1	TRBJ1-5	NA	TGCAGTCTGGGGGACAGTAAGCCCCAGCATTTT	CSLGDSKPQHF
TRBV7-9	TRBD1	TRBJ1-1	few	TGTGCCAGCAGCCCAGTGGGGACAGGGGAACGGGACACTGAAGCTTTCTTT	CASSPVGTGERDTEAFF
TRBV6-5	NA	TRBJ1-1	few	TGTGCCAGCAGTTACAGTCAGGGCTTCGGCACTGAAGCTTTCTTT	CASSYSQGFGTEAFF
TRBV10-1	NA	TRBJ1-6	NA	TGCGCCAGCAGTGAGTCGAAGAATTCACCCCTCCACTTT	CASSESKNSPLHF
TRBV5-5	NA	TRBJ1-3	few	TGTGCCAGCAGCTTGTTATTGGCAGGGTTAGGAAACACCATATATTTT	CASSLLLAGLGNTIYF
TRBV19	TRBD1	TRBJ1-2	NA	TGTGCCAGTAGTGAACAGGGGTTTGATGGCTACACCTTC	CASSEQGFDGYTF
TRBV9	TRBD2	TRBJ2-3	few	TGTGCCAGCGGAACAGCGGGAGGGCCCGGAGATACGCAGTATTTT	CASGTAGGPGDTQYF
TRBV7-2	NA	TRBJ2-7	once	TGTGCCAGCAGCTTAGTCTCCTCCTACGAGCAGTACTTC	CASSLVSSYEQYF
TRBV7-9	NA	TRBJ1-1	NA	TGTGCCAGCAGCTTGGGTCAGGGAAGGGCGGCTTTCTTT	CASSLGQGRAAFF
TRBV7-9	NA	TRBJ2-7	once	TGTGCCACCGGACGGGACTACGAGCAGTACTTC	CATGRDYEQYF